The 11 T cell receptor beta chains listed next were all sequenced from one sample in a study of control samples from healthy donors and cancer patients. Clones were sequenced by immunoSEQ multiplex PCR, and TCRdb holds only the in-frame ones, with some missing. The table includes over 120,000 clones, approximately 91% detected once. The sample consisted of blood. Every receptor here comes from a man younger than 40 in good health.

The genes are TRBV28 and TRBJ2-1; no definite D call. Trimming took 4 bases from V and 8 from J, leaving 9 bases between them. Germline CDR1 is MDHEN and CDR2 is SYDVKM. The CDR3 totals 12 residues. CDR3 amino acids: CASSSLEDEQFF. The DNA of the CDR3 is TGTGCCAGCAGTTCCCTTGAGGATGAGCAGTTCTTC. Complete variable domain (other parts from reference TRBV28 and TRBJ2-1): DVKVTQSSRYLVKRTGEKVFLECVQDMDHENMFWYRQDPGLGLRLIYFSYDVKMKEKGDIPEGYSVSREKKERFSLILESASTNQTSMYLCASSSLEDEQFFGPGTRLTVL.

The rearrangement uses TRBV7-9 and TRBJ2-2, with D possibly TRBD2 on 5 matching bases. Germline V gene sequence: CDR1 SEHNR, CDR2 FQNEAQ (reference sequence). This CDR3 comprises 17 residues. V was pared by 5 bases and J by 5 bases, with 21 bases between. CDR3 in amino acids: CASSPSERVGRTGELFF. CDR3 sequence (DNA): TGTGCCAGCAGCCCGAGTGAGAGGGTAGGACGAACCGGGGAGCTGTTTTTT.

The chain recombines TRBV19 with TRBJ1-2, with 8 bases lining up with TRBD1. Per the germline V gene, CDR1 is LNHDA and CDR2 is SQIVND (reference sequence). Trimming removed 3 bases from V and 2 bases from J; junction bases left unmatched: 5. The CDR3 runs 15 residues. This chain's CDR3 is CASSIVSGGNYGYTF. The CDR3, as DNA: TGTGCCAGTAGTATTGTGTCAGGGGGCAACTATGGCTACACCTTC.

V is TRBV19 and J is TRBJ2-7; TRBD2 matches at 9 bases. V shed 4 bases, J shed 5 bases, and the junction held 12 bases outside the gene matches. The germline CDR1 and CDR2 sequences are LNHDA and SQIVND (reference sequence). This CDR3 has 16 amino acids. The CDR3 spells CASSTEGAGGPHEQYF. The CDR3 region has the DNA TGTGCCAGTAGTACAGAAGGGGCGGGGGGGCCGCACGAGCAGTACTTC.

The J gene is TRBJ1-2, the V gene TRBV28; D is unclear. Germline V CDR1 and CDR2: MDHEN, SYDVKM. Trimming stripped 2 bases from V and 2 bases from J, with 9 bases between. The CDR3 has 14 amino acids. DNA for the CDR3: TGTGCCAGCAGTTTAGTGGGTTTCAACTATGGCTACACCTTC. It translates to CASSLVGFNYGYTF.

The chain uses TRBV7-9 and TRBJ2-4; TRBD1 agrees at 9 bases. Germline trimming cut 5 bases from V and 1 base from J; bases unmatched to any gene: 9. This CDR3 contains 17 residues. The germline CDR1 and CDR2 sequences are SEHNR and FQNEAQ (reference sequence). The DNA of the CDR3 is TGTGCCAGCAGCGGGACAGGGACCCTGGGGGCCAAAAACATTCAGTACTTC. It is translated as CASSGTGTLGAKNIQYF.

The chain uses TRBV6-6 and TRBJ2-5; TRBD2 might be the D (6 bases). V was clipped by 0 bases and J by 4 bases, with 9 bases between them. Germline values: CDR1 MNHNY, CDR2 SVGAGI (reference sequence). This CDR3 comprises 14 residues. The CDR3 region is CASSYSGGGETQYF. The DNA for the CDR3 is TGTGCCAGCAGTTACTCGGGGGGAGGAGAGACCCAGTACTTC.

The chain recombines TRBV6-6 with TRBJ1-5; TRBD1 might be the D (6 bases). Deletions cut 2 bases from V and 7 bases from J, with 15 bases between. The CDR3 totals 15 residues. The germline CDR1 and CDR2 sequences are MNHNY and SVGAGI (reference sequence). The CDR3 bases are TGTGCCAGCAGTTACCAGGCAGGGGTGGAACAGCCCCAGCATTTT. Translating it yields CASSYQAGVEQPQHF.

This clone was detected only once. This CDR3 is also generated by other DNA sequences in the sample. The chain links TRBV12-3 or TRBV12-4 to TRBJ1-2, with 8 bases lining up with TRBD1. The J segment lost 8 bases and the V segment lost 2 bases, leaving 4 bases of the junction unmatched. This CDR3 contains 13 residues. CDR3 region: CASSLQGAGGYTF. DNA of the CDR3: TGTGCCAGCAGTTTACAGGGGGCGGGGGGCTACACCTTC.

The chain couples TRBV19 to TRBJ1-6, with D hard to call. The CDR3 extends over 18 amino acids. Germline values: CDR1 LNHDA, CDR2 SQIVND (reference sequence). V gave up 2 bases and J gave up 5 bases, with 19 bases separating them. The CDR3 DNA reads as TGTGCCAGTAGTATAAGGGTAGGGAGACGGAGAAATAATTCACCCCTCCACTTT. Amino acids: CASSIRVGRRRNNSPLHF. The full variable domain, rest sourced from reference TRBV19 and TRBJ1-6, is DGGITQSPKYLFRKEGQNVTLSCEQNLNHDAMYWYRQDPGQGLRLIYYSQIVNDFQKGDIAEGYSVSREKKESFPLTVTSAQKNPTAFYLCASSIRVGRRRNNSPLHFGNGTRLTVT.

The rearrangement joins TRBV19 to TRBJ1-6; 8 nucleotides match TRBD1. The germline gives CDR1 LNHDA, CDR2 SQIVND (reference sequence). The CDR3 is 12 residues long. V lost 10 bases to trimming and J lost 10 bases; unmatched junction nucleotides: 6. The CDR3 sequence is CATGQGGSPLHF. CDR3 sequence (DNA): TGTGCCACCGGACAGGGTGGATCACCCCTCCACTTT.